Below, 9 T cell receptor beta chains from the same sample are listed, as sequenced in a study of Graves' ophthalmopathy and Graves' hyperthyroidism. From RNA, the CDR3 regions of TCR beta chains were amplified and sequenced. RT-PCR in the first round used HTBI primers; a second-round multiplex PCR followed. TCRdb analysed the multiplex PCR reads with MiXCR anew, one entry per CDR3 protein. The sample holds 400,000 to 500,000 distinct CDR3 sequences, 20% to 25% seen once. The source material was peripheral blood. The source of these receptors is a young woman with stable Graves' hyperthyroidism.

The rearrangement uses TRBV10-3 and TRBJ2-7; D remains unclear. Germline lookup yields CDR1 ENHRY and CDR2 SYGVKD. This CDR3 is 13 amino acids long. Trimming removed 10 bases at V and 3 bases at J, with 16 bases between. CDR3 sequence reads: CATAGSVDYEQYF. CDR3 DNA: TGTGCCACCGCCGGTTCGGTGGACTACGAGCAGTACTTC.

There are many counts of this clonotype. The chain is built from TRBV11-1 and TRBJ2-7; D is perhaps TRBD1 (6 bases). The CDR3 has 13 residues. CDR1 and CDR2 from the germline V gene are SGHAT and FQDESV (reference sequence). V was pared by 4 bases and J by 2 bases, with 9 bases between. CDR3 nucleotides: TGTGCCAGCAGCTGGACAGTAACCTACGAGCAGTACTTC. Amino acids: CASSWTVTYEQYF.

The table lists this clonotype with many counts. The rearrangement uses TRBV27 and TRBJ1-2; 9 bases agree with TRBD1. This CDR3 comprises 15 residues. Trimming removed 5 bases from V and 4 bases from J; junction bases left unmatched: 8. From germline, CDR1 is MNHEY and CDR2 SMNVEV (reference sequence). As DNA, the CDR3 is TGTGCCAGCAGTATCGCGACAGGGGGGGCCTATGGCTACACCTTC. The encoded protein is CASSIATGGAYGYTF.

This clonotype appeared a few times. This chain uses TRBV6-2 or TRBV6-3 with TRBJ2-4, with D unclear. The germline V and J ends were trimmed by 2 bases and 10 bases, with 9 bases remaining between them. The CDR3 is 12 amino acids. Germline CDR1 and CDR2: MNHEY and SVGEGT. The CDR3 here is CASSYPTSIQYF. CDR3 coding DNA: TGTGCCAGCAGTTACCCGACCTCTATTCAGTACTTC.

This clonotype has at least ten counts. The chain is built from TRBV6-5 and TRBJ2-7; tentative D call: TRBD2 (5 bases). This CDR3 has 15 amino acids. The germline gives CDR1 MNHEY, CDR2 SVGAGI. The V and J ends lost 0 bases and 4 bases respectively, with 13 bases between them. CDR3 nucleotides: TGTGCCAGCAGTTACTCGTCGGGAAGAGAGTACGAGCAGTACTTC. Protein: CASSYSSGREYEQYF.

This clonotype has just one count. The chain recombines TRBV20-1 with TRBJ2-7; perhaps TRBD2 as D (6 bases). This CDR3 contains 12 residues. CDR1 and CDR2 from the germline V gene are DFQATT and SNEGSKA (reference sequence). The ends were cut back, 3 bases at V and 4 bases at J, with 10 bases in the middle. CDR3: CSASAGRYEQYF. The CDR3 DNA sequence: TGCAGTGCTAGTGCGGGAAGGTACGAGCAGTACTTC.

The rearrangement links TRBV12-3 or TRBV12-4 to TRBJ1-1; a weak D match, TRBD1 (6 bases). Trimming pared 5 bases from V and 0 bases from J, leaving 16 bases between. This CDR3 has 16 residues. CDR3 bases: TGTGCCAGCAGTGGGGCAGGGGATCTAATGAACACTGAAGCTTTCTTT. It codes for CASSGAGDLMNTEAFF.

The chain joins TRBV18 to TRBJ1-2; D not certain. Per the germline V gene, CDR1 is KGHSH and CDR2 is LQKENI. The CDR3 runs 16 residues. Trimming removed 1 base at V and 3 bases at J, with 15 bases between. The CDR3 loop is CASSPRTEAFYYGYTF. The CDR3 DNA sequence: TGTGCCAGCTCACCACGGACGGAGGCTTTTTACTATGGCTACACCTTC.

A single count supports this clonotype. The chain is built from TRBV29-1 and TRBJ1-1; no clear D gene. The CDR3 loop spans 10 amino acids. V was trimmed by 3 bases and J by 7 bases, leaving 6 bases between them. CDR1 SQVTM and CDR2 ANQGSEA come from the germline V gene. CDR3 sequence: CSVDGGEAFF. CDR3 nucleotide sequence: TGCAGCGTTGACGGCGGTGAAGCTTTCTTT.